A single sample is the source of the 9 T cell receptor beta chains below, sequenced in a study of CXCR3-negative and CXCR3-positive naive CD8 T cells. Study-wide results and caveats: CXCR3-expressing naive cells carried TRB CDR3s more hydrophobic than those of CXCR3-negative naive cells.

Each TRB cDNA library was prepared by 5' RACE (with UMI labels). TCRdb reprocessed the 5' RACE reads; each CDR3 protein has one entry and no DNA is given. The listing contains some 150,000 distinct CDR3 sequences. Their antigens are not known. The sample was naive CXCR3+ CD8+ T cells from blood. Indicated subset: CD45RO-CCR7+CD27+CD95- naive CD8+ T cells expressing CXCR3 (TNR3+). These receptors were obtained from a human donor in good health. Some clones in this sample may be carry-over from other donors' samples.

This chain joins TRBV7-9 and TRBJ2-1; TCRdb lists TRBD1, though no DNA is available to test this call. Germline-derived CDR1 and CDR2 are SEHNR and FQNEAQ (reference sequence). The CDR3 runs to 16 residues. This chain's CDR3 is CASSLVSGGLRNEQFF.

The J gene is TRBJ2-7, the V gene TRBV19; TCRdb outputs TRBD2, but without DNA this stays unchecked. Per the germline V gene, CDR1 is LNHDA and CDR2 is SQIVND (reference sequence). The CDR3 contains 15 residues. The CDR3 region is CASSIRDGWSYEQYF.

The rearrangement joins TRBV2 to TRBJ2-7; TCRdb's D call of TRBD1 is untestable without DNA. Germline CDR1 is SNHLY and CDR2 is FYNNEI. There are 13 residues in the CDR3. CDR3 residues: CASLDRAGFRQYF.

The V call is TRBV12-3 or TRBV12-4, the J call TRBJ1-1; the D gene TCRdb calls, TRBD1, cannot be checked with no DNA. The CDR3 extends over 11 amino acids. CDR3 residues: CATLEGTRAFF.

The rearrangement links TRBV19 to TRBJ2-1. This CDR3 spans 14 amino acids. Looked up from germline, CDR1 is LNHDA and CDR2 is SQIVND (reference sequence). The CDR3 region is CASSIGWGEYEQFF.

The rearrangement joins TRBV6-2 or TRBV6-3 to TRBJ2-7; the TRBD1 assignment by TCRdb is unverifiable without DNA. The CDR3 is 15 amino acids. The germline gives CDR1 MNHEY, CDR2 SVGEGT. The CDR3 is CASSYVGTYDYEQYF.

The chain carries TRBV6-6 and TRBJ2-5; the D call of TRBD2 rests on TCRdb alone, since no DNA is present to check it. The CDR3 is made up of 14 amino acids. Germline CDR1 and CDR2: MNHNY and SVGAGI (reference sequence). The CDR3 loop is CARSEAGMRETQYF.

This chain links TRBV6-6 with TRBJ2-7; TCRdb designates TRBD2, a call that cannot be tested without DNA. The germline gives CDR1 MNHNY, CDR2 SVGAGI (reference sequence). The CDR3 contains 15 residues. Here the CDR3 reads CASRAYSGGGPEQYF.

The chain recombines TRBV7-6 with TRBJ2-1; the D call from TCRdb, TRBD1, cannot be confirmed without DNA. Per the germline V gene, CDR1 is SGHVS and CDR2 is FNYEAQ. The CDR3 length is 12 residues. The CDR3 loop reads CASSIYQGWQFF.